The rows below give T cell receptor beta chains drawn from one sample of a study of blood T cell repertoires in COVID-19. Profiling relied on immunoSEQ multiplex PCR, and the TCRdb table lists in-frame clones only, not all of them. The sample has tens of thousands of clones, approximately 80% seen once. Material for sequencing was peripheral blood. The receptors stem from a human donor in a cohort sampled during active COVID-19. The conserved cysteine and the conserved F or W are not part of the CDR3 here. D genes are given only for firm matches.

CDR3 protein,V gene,D gene
ASSLTRTSGNTGELF,TRBV7-3,TRBD2
ASSLRAWDRGFETQY,TRBV7-6,TRBD1
ASSERGSGANVLT,TRBV6-1,-
ASNVAGYGYT,TRBV19,-
ASSLEHGYT,TRBV7-9,-
ASSVERHRNKYEQY,TRBV5-6,-
ASSTRGGSSYNEQF,TRBV11-2,TRBD2
ASRSGQGGQH,TRBV6-5,TRBD1
ASSLDPQNEAF,TRBV7-2,-
SVEDQQGKGNEQF,TRBV29-1,-
ASSLGSASYNEQF,TRBV27,-
ASSTGDRGNQPQH,TRBV19,TRBD1
ASSGGSGGEQY,TRBV9,TRBD2
ASSLAGRGETQY,TRBV7-2,-